This TCR beta chain derives from a study of shared clonotypes between healthy human individuals. The CDR3 totals 13 residues. Trimming at V came to 3 bases and at J to 5 bases, leaving 3 bases not matched to a gene. From germline, CDR1 is SGHDN and CDR2 FVKESK. Assay: immunoSEQ multiplex PCR; the TCRdb copy retains only in-frame clones and omits some. This table holds hundreds of thousands of clones, around 96% found once. Cells designated naive CD8 were CD45RO-negative and were positively selected for CCR7, with terminally differentiated effector memory CD45RA+ cells excluded. The sequence came from a woman aged 30 to 39 in good health. The chain combines TRBV14 with TRBJ2-5, with 7 bases lining up with TRBD2. What was sequenced was naive CD8+ T cells sorted from blood. The CDR3 region has the DNA TGTGCCAGCAGCCATTGGGGGGGGGAGACCCAGTACTTC. Protein: CASSHWGGETQYF.